The TCR beta chain described here comes from a study of cytotoxic CD8 clonotypes in ibrutinib-treated CLL. Study background: The patients, around 12 relapsed/refractory and roughly 15 treatment-naive, included about 18 who were IGHV unmutated. Patients gave response samples after a median about eleven months of treatment, range 6 to 36. Whole-study findings and limits: Clonality went higher at ibrutinib response and then dropped back toward baseline at progression. Sampling times, which were not matched between the groups, differed between sustained-remission patients and progressing patients.

As to this clone: Its antigen is still unknown.

Generated by immunoSEQ multiplex PCR, the TCRdb table keeps only in-frame clones and is missing some. The data show some 300,000 clones, 80% seen once. The source material was PBMCs, sampled before ibrutinib treatment. This clonotype was sampled from a human donor with chronic lymphocytic leukemia.

Here the CDR3 DNA reads TGTGCCAGCAGCCCGAGTAGCGTTGATATCAACAATGAGCAGTTCTTC. Its translation: CASSPSSVDINNEQFF. The chain uses TRBV7-6 and TRBJ2-1, with a possible D match to TRBD2 (5 bases). The CDR3 runs 16 residues. Germline lookup yields CDR1 SGHVS and CDR2 FNYEAQ. The V end was cut by 5 bases, the J end by 5 bases, with 19 bases between.